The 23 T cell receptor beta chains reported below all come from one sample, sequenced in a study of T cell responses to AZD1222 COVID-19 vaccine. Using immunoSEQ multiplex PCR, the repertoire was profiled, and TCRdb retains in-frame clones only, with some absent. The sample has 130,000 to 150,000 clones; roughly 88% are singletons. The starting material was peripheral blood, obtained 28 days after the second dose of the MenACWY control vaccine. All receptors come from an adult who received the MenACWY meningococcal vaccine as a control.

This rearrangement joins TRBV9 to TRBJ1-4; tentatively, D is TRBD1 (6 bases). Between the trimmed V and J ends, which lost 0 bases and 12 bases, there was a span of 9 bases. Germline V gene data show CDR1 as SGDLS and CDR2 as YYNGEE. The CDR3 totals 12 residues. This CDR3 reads CASSVDRGQLFF. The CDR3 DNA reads TGTGCCAGCAGCGTAGACCGGGGGCAACTGTTTTTT.

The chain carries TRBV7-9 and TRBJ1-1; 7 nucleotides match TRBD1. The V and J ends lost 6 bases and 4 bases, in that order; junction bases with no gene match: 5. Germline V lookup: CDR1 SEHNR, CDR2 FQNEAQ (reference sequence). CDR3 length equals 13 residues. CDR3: CASSSTGVTEAFF. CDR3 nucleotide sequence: TGTGCCAGCAGTTCTACAGGGGTCACTGAAGCTTTCTTT.

The CDR3 reads CASSLDRGAAPLHF. The CDR3 DNA reads as TGTGCCAGCAGCTTAGATCGGGGGGCGGCACCCCTCCACTTT. The chain couples TRBV7-2 to TRBJ1-6; maybe TRBD1 (6 bases). V lost 1 base, J lost 11 bases, and 12 bases lay in between. Germline CDR1 is SGHTA and CDR2 is FQGNSA. The CDR3 spans 14 residues.

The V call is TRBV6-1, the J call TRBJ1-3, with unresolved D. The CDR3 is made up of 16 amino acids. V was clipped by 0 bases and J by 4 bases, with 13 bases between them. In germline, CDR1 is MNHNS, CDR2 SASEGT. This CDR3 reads CASSEATRLVGNTIYF. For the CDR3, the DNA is TGTGCCAGCAGTGAAGCGACACGGTTAGTAGGAAACACCATATATTTT.

The CDR3 bases are TGCGCCAGCAGCTTGGCTAGGGGAAGGGATACGCAGTATTTT. This sequence encodes CASSLARGRDTQYF. The V and J genes are TRBV5-1 and TRBJ2-3, with a possible D match to TRBD1 (5 bases). V was pared by 0 bases and J by 6 bases, with 11 bases between. The CDR3 is 14 amino acids. CDR1 is SGHRS and CDR2 is YFSETQ in the germline V gene.

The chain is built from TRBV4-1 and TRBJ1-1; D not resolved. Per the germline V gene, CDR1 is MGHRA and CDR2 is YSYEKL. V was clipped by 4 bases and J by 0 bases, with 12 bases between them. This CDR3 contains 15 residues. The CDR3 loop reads CASSRRRSMNTEAFF. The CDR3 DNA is TGCGCCAGCAGCCGAAGAAGGAGTATGAACACTGAAGCTTTCTTT.

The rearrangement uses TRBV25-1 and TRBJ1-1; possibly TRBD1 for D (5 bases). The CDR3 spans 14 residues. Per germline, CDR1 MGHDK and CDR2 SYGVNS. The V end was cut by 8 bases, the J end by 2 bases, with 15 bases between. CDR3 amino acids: CASEFAGGNTEAFF. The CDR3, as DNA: TGTGCCAGCGAGTTCGCCGGGGGTAACACTGAAGCTTTCTTT.

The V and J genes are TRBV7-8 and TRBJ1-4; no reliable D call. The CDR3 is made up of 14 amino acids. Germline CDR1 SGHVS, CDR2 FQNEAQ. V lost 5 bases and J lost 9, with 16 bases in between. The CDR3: CASSTSTAGKKLFF. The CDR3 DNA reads TGTGCCAGCAGCACATCGACCGCGGGGAAAAAACTGTTTTTT.

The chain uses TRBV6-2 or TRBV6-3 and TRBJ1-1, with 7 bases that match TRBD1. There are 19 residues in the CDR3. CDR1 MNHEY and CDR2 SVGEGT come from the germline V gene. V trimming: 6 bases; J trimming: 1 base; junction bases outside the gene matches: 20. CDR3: CASSFTVRQGSAWNTEAFF. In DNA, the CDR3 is TGTGCCAGCAGCTTCACTGTGAGACAGGGCTCCGCCTGGAACACTGAAGCTTTCTTT.

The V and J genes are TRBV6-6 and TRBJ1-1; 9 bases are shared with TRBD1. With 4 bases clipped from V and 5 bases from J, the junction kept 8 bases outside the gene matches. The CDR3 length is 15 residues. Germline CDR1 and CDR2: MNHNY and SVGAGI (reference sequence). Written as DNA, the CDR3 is TGTGCCAGCAGTTCGGGACAGGGTCTGGGAACTGAAGCTTTCTTT. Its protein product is CASSSGQGLGTEAFF.

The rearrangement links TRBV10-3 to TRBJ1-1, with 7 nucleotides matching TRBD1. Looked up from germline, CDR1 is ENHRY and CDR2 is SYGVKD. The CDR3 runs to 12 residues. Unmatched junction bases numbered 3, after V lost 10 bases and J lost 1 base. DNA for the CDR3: TGTGCCACGAGGACAGGGAACACTGAAGCTTTCTTT. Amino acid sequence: CATRTGNTEAFF.

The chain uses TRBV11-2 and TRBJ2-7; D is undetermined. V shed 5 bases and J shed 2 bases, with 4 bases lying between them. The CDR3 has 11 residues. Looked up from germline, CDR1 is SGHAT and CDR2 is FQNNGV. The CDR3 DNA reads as TGTGCCAGCAGCGGCCCCTACGAGCAGTACTTC. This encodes CASSGPYEQYF.

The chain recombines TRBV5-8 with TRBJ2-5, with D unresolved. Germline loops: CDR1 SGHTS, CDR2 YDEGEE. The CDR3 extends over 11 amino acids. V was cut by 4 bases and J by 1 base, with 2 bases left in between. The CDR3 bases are TGTGCCAGCAGCCGCCAAGAGACCCAGTACTTC. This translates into CASSRQETQYF.

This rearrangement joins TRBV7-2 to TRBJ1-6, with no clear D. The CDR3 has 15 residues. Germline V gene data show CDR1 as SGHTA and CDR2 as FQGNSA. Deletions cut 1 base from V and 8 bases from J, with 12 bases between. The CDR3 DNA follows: TGTGCCAGCAGCTTAGGGTGGGGAATTGATTCACCCCTCCACTTT. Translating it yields CASSLGWGIDSPLHF.

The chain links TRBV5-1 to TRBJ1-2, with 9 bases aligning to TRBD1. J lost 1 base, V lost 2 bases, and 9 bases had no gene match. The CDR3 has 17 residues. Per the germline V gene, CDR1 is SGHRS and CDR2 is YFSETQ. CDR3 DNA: TGCGCCAGCAGCTTATCCGTCGGGACAGGGAGTAACTATGGCTACACCTTC. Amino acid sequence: CASSLSVGTGSNYGYTF.

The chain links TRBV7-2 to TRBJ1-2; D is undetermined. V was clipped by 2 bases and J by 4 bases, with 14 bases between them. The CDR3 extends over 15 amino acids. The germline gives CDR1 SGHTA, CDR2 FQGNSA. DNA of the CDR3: TGTGCCAGCAGCTTACTTATCGGACTGATCTATGGCTACACCTTC. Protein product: CASSLLIGLIYGYTF.

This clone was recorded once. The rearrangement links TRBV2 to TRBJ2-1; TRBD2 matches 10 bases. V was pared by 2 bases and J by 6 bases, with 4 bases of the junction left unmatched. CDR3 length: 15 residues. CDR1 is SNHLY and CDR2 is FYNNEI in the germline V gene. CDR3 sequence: CASSETSGRVNEQFF. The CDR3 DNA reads TGTGCCAGCAGTGAAACGAGCGGGAGGGTCAATGAGCAGTTCTTC.

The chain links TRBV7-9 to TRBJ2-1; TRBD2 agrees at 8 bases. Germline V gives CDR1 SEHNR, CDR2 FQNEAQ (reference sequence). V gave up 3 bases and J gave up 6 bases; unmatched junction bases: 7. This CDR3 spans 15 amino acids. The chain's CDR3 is CASSFIREGRNEQFF. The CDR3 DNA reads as TGTGCCAGCAGCTTCATACGGGAGGGCCGCAATGAGCAGTTCTTC.

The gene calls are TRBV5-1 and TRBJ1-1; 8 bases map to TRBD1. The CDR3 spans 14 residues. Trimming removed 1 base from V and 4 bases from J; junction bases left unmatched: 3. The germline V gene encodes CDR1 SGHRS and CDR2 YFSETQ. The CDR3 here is CASSLQGAVTEAFF. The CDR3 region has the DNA TGCGCCAGCAGCTTGCAGGGGGCGGTCACTGAAGCTTTCTTT.

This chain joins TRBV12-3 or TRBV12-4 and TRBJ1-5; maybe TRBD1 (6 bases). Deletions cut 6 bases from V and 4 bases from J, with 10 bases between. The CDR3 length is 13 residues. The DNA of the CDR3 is TGTGCCAGCAGCTACACAGGGAATCAGCCCCAGCATTTT. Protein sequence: CASSYTGNQPQHF.

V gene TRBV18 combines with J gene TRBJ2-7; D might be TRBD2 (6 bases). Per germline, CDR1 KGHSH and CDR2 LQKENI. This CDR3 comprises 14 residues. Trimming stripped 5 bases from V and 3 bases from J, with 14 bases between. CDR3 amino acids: CASSSEGRYYEQYF. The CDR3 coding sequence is TGTGCCAGCTCATCGGAGGGCCGCTACTACGAGCAGTACTTC.

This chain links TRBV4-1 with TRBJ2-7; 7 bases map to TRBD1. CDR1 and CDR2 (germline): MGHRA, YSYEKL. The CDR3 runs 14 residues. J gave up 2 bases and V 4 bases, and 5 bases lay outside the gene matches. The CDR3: CASSPRDSTYEQYF. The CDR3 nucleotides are TGCGCCAGCAGCCCCCGGGACAGTACCTACGAGCAGTACTTC.

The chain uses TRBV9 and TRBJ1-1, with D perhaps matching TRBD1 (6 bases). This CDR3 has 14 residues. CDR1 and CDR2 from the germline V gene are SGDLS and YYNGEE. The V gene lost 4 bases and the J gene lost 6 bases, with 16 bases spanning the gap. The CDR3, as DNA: TGTGCCAGCAGCACCCGCGTACAGGGTTCTGAAGCTTTCTTT. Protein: CASSTRVQGSEAFF. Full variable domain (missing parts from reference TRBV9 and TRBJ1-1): DSGVTQTPKHLITATGQRVTLRCSPRSGDLSVYWYQQSLDQGLQFLIQYYNGEERAKGNILERFSAQQFPDLHSELNLSSLELGDSALYFCASSTRVQGSEAFFGQGTRLTVV.